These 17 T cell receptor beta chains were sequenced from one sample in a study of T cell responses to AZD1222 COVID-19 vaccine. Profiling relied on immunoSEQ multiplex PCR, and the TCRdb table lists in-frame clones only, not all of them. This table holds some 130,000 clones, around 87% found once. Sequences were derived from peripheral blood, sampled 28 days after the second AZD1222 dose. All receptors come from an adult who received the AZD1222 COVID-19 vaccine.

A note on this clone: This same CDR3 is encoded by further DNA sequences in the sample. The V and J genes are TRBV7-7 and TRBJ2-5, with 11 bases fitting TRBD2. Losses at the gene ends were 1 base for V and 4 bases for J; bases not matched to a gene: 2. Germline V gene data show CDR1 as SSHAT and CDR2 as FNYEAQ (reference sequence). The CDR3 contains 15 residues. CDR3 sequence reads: CASSLGLAGRETQYF. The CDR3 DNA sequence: TGTGCCAGCAGCTTAGGACTAGCGGGGCGAGAGACCCAGTACTTC.

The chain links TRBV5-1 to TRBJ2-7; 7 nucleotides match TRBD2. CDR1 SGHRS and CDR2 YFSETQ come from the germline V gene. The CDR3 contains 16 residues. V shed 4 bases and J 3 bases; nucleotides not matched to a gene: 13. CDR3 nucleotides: TGCGCCAGCAGCCGAAACCGGGACTCGGGGGGCTACGAGCAGTACTTC. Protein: CASSRNRDSGGYEQYF.

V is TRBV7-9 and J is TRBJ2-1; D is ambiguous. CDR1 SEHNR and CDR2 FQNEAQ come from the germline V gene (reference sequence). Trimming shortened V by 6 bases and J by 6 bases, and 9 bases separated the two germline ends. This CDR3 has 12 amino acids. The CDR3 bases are TGTGCCAGCAGACCTGACGCCAATGAGCAGTTCTTC. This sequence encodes CASRPDANEQFF.

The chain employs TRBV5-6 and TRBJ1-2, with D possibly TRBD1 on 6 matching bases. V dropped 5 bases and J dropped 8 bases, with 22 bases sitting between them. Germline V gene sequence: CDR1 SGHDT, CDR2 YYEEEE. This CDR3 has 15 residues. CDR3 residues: CASRPTRGPTLGYTF. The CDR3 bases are TGTGCCAGCAGACCTACCAGGGGCCCTACGTTGGGCTACACCTTC.

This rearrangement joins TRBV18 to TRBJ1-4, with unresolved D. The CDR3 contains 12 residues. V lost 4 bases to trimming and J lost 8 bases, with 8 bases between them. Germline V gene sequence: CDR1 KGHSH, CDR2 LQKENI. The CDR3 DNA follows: TGTGCCAGCTCACGTCTAGGGGAAAAACTGTTTTTT. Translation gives CASSRLGEKLFF.

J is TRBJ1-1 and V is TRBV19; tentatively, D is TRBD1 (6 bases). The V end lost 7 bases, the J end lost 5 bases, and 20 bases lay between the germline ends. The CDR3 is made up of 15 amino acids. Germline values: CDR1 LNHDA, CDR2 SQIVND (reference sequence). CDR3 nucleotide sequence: TGTGCCAGTAATAAACAACAGGGTATGAGTACTGAAGCTTTCTTT. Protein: CASNKQQGMSTEAFF.

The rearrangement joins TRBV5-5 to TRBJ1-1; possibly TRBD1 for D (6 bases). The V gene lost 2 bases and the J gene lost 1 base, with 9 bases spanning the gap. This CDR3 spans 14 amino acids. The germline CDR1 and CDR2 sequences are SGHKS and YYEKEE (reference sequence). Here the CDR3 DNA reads TGTGCCAGCAGCTTCCAAGGGGGGAACACTGAAGCTTTCTTT. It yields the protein CASSFQGGNTEAFF.

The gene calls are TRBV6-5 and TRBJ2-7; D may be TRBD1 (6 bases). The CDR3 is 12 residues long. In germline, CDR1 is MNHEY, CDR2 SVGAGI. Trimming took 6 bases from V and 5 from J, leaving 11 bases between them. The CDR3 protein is CASSLTGHEQYF. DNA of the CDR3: TGTGCCAGCAGCCTAACAGGGCACGAGCAGTACTTC.

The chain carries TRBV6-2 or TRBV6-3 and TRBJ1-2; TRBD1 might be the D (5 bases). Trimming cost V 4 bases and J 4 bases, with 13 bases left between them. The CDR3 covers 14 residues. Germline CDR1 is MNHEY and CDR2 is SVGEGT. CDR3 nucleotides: TGTGCCAGCAGTTCCCCCGGGGGAGTCTATGGCTACACCTTC. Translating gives CASSSPGGVYGYTF.

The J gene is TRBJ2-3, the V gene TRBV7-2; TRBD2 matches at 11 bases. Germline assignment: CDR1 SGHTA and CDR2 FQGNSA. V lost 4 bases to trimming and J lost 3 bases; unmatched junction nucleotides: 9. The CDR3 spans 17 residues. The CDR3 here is CASSYQTSGDLTDTQYF. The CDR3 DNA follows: TGTGCCAGCAGCTATCAGACTAGCGGGGATTTGACAGATACGCAGTATTTT. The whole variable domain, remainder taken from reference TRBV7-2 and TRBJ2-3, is GAGVSQSPSNKVTEKGKDVELRCDPISGHTALYWYRQSLGQGLEFLIYFQGNSAPDKSGLPSDRFSAERTGGSVSTLTIQRTQQEDSAVYLCASSYQTSGDLTDTQYFGPGTRLTVL.

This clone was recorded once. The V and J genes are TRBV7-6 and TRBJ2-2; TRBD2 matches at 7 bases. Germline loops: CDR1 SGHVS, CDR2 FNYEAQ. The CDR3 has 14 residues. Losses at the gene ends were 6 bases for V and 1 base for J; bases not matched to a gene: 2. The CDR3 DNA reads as TGTGCCAGCAGAGCGGGGAGGAACACCGGGGAGCTGTTTTTT. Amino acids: CASRAGRNTGELFF.

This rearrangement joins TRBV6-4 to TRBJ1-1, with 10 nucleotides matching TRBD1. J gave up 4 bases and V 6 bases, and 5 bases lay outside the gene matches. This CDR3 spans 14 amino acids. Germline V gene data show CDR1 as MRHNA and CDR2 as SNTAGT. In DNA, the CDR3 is TGTGCCAGCAGGACGGGACAGGGGAGCACTGAAGCTTTCTTT. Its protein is CASRTGQGSTEAFF.

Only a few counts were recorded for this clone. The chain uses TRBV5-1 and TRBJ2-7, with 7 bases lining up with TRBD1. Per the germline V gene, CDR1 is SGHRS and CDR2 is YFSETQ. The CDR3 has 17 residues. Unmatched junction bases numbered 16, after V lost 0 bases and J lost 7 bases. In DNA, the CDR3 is TGCGCCAGCAGCTTGGCCCCTTCCCCAACACAGGGGTTGGAGCAGTACTTC. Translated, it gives CASSLAPSPTQGLEQYF.

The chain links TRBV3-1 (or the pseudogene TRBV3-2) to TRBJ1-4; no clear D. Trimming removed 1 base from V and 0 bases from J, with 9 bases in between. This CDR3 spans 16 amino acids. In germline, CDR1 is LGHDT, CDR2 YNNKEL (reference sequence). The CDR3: CASSQGPRTTNEKLFF. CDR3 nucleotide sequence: TGTGCCAGCAGCCAAGGGCCGCGTACAACTAATGAAAAACTGTTTTTT.

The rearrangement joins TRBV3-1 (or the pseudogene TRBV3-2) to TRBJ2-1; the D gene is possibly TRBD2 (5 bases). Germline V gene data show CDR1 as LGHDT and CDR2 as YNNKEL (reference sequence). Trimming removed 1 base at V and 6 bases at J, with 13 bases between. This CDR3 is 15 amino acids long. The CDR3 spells CASSQALAWRNEQFF. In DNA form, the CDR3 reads TGTGCCAGCAGCCAAGCTCTAGCATGGCGCAATGAGCAGTTCTTC.

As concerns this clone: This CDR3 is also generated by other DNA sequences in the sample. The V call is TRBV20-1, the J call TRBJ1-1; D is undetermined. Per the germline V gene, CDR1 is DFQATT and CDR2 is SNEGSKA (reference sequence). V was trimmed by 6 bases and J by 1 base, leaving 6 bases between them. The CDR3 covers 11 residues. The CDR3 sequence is CSARPNTEAFF. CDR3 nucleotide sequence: TGCAGTGCCAGACCGAACACTGAAGCTTTCTTT.

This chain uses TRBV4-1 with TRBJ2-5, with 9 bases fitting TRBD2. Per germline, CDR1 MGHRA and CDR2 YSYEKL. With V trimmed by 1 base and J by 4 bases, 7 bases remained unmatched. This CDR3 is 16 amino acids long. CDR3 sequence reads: CASSQGVRGGLETQYF. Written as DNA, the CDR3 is TGCGCCAGCAGCCAAGGCGTGCGGGGGGGCTTAGAGACCCAGTACTTC.